This is a list of T cell receptor beta chains from one sample in a study of CD8+ T cells in alopecia areata. Produced via immunoSEQ multiplex PCR; TCRdb's table is partial and in-frame only. The repertoire holds some 150,000 clones, with more than 85% as singletons. The sample consisted of CD8+ T cells sorted from blood, taken at week 4, from a patient treated with tofacitinib. These receptor sequences come from a human donor with alopecia areata. Both conserved end residues are part of each CDR3. Clone size, where shown, is once, few, many, or a class for clones that have expanded.

j_call	v_call	clone_size	cdr3_aa
TRBJ1-1	TRBV30	few	CAWSVLGSQTTEAFF
TRBJ2-1	TRBV6-1	-	CASSEAMGEQFF
TRBJ2-1	TRBV9	-	CASSEGHPEGTYNEQFF
TRBJ1-5	TRBV7-2	-	CASSLEGYSNQPQHF
TRBJ2-5	TRBV7-9	medium-sized	CASSYGLAGPMVVETQYF
TRBJ2-3	TRBV5-1	-	CASSAGLAGDTQYF
TRBJ2-7	TRBV4-1	-	CASSQEQSWVQYF
TRBJ2-7	TRBV29-1	-	CSVHGTGGPYEQYF
TRBJ2-1	TRBV30	-	CAWTLGPVSYNEQFF
TRBJ2-4	TRBV29-1	-	CSAGRTGERNIQYF
TRBJ2-7	TRBV7-6	-	CASSLAGGPYEQYF
TRBJ2-7	TRBV27	-	CASGPRGSGGYEQYF
TRBJ2-1	TRBV9	-	CASTRSGRAENEQFF
TRBJ2-2	TRBV10-3	few	CAIRGTGETGELFF
TRBJ2-3	TRBV5-1	-	CASNDPGGSTDTQYF
TRBJ2-7	TRBV4-1	-	CASRQNSGSNYEQYF
TRBJ2-3	TRBV27	-	CASSSRGLGADTQYF
TRBJ2-3	TRBV11-2	few	CASSLLSATDTQYF
TRBJ2-5	TRBV27	-	CASSSLARQETQYF
TRBJ1-1	TRBV30	-	CAWSPTGVNTEAFF
TRBJ1-2	TRBV29-1	-	CSVEIFGQDNGYTF
TRBJ2-1	TRBV5-6	-	CASSWGLGGNNEQFF
TRBJ2-7	TRBV5-1	-	CASRSPGSDEQYF
TRBJ1-1	TRBV6-5	-	CASSYSMFNTEAFF
TRBJ2-1	TRBV29-1	-	CSVMGNEQFF
TRBJ2-7	TRBV29-1	-	CSVARDAQYGEQYF
TRBJ2-1	TRBV30	-	CAWGLVNYNEQFF
TRBJ2-4	TRBV2	-	CASHRGNIQYF
TRBJ2-1	TRBV7-9	-	CASSASGGLNEQFF
TRBJ2-1	TRBV6-5	-	CASSYSSGGAGEQFF
TRBJ2-7	TRBV7-9	-	CASSLISSGSYEQYF
TRBJ1-1	TRBV11-1	-	CAVGWNTEAFF
TRBJ2-7	TRBV29-1	few	CSVDILAGQTYEQYF
TRBJ2-7	TRBV2	-	CASSEGRPYEQYF
TRBJ1-3	TRBV7-9	few	CATLTTSGNTIYF